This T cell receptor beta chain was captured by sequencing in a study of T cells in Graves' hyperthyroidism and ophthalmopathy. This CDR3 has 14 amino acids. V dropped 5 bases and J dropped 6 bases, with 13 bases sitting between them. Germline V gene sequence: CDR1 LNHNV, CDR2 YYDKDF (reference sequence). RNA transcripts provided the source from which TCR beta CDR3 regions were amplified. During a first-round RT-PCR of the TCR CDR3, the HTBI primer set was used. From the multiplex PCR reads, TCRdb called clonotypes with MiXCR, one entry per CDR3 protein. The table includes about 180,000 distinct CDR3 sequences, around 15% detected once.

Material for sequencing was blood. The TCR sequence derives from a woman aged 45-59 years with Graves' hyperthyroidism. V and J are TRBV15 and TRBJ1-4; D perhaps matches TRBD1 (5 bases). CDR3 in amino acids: CATSLGGADEKLFF. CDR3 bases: TGTGCCACCAGCCTCGGTGGGGCGGATGAAAAACTGTTTTTT.